The present T cell receptor beta chain was sequenced within a study of esophageal squamous cell carcinoma under preoperative chemotherapy. Study overall: TCR repertoires were profiled from both peripheral blood T cells and tumor-infiltrating lymphocytes.

Overall study findings and caveats: Peripheral T cells migrating into the tumor appeared to partly supply post-treatment tumor-infiltrating lymphocytes. Clonal contraction, more than amplification, hit abundant clones after paclitaxel-nedaplatin.

In TCRdb, the PCR reads were re-called with MiXCR into one record per CDR3 protein. The table lists over 9,500 distinct CDR3 sequences, roughly half of them singletons. The germline V gene encodes CDR1 MNHNS and CDR2 SASEGT. CDR3 length: 16 amino acids. This clonotype is a singleton in its sample. Its antigen is unknown. Sample time point: before preoperative PTX-NDP chemotherapy. Preoperative chemotherapy with paclitaxel-nedaplatin was given to patients before surgery. The sample was collected from a patient given preoperative chemotherapy. This sequence joins TRBV6-1 and TRBJ2-1; D possibly uses TRBD1 or TRBD2 (5 bases each). The closer fit of TRBJ2-5 to the DNA end suggests the J call may be wrong. This receptor was identified in a human donor with esophageal squamous cell carcinoma. The donor label of this sample is uncertain. The CDR3 reads CASARLGVRDEETQYF. As DNA, the CDR3 is TGTGCCAGCGCGCGACTGGGGGTACGGGACGAAGAGACCCAGTACTTC.